What follows are 5 T cell receptor beta chains derived from one specimen sequenced in a study of T cell changes during pregnancy in multiple sclerosis. Method: immunoSEQ multiplex PCR; TCRdb's copy keeps in-frame clones and lacks some. The repertoire holds 35,000 or so clones, with 88% as singletons. The sample here was CD4+ T cells from peripheral blood mononuclear cells, taken before pregnancy. The receptors were sampled from a female donor with multiple sclerosis, enrolled in a pregnancy study.

This clone was seen more than once but under ten times. This chain connects TRBV30 to TRBJ2-1; TRBD2 matches 10 bases. The trim removed 2 bases at V and 2 bases at J, leaving 0 bases unmatched. The germline V gene has CDR1 GTSNPN and CDR2 SVGIG (reference sequence). The CDR3 runs to 14 residues. This CDR3 is CAWSTSGTYNEQFF. The CDR3 nucleotides are TGTGCCTGGAGTACTAGCGGGACCTACAATGAGCAGTTCTTC.

J is TRBJ2-3 and V is TRBV7-2; weak D call: TRBD2 (6 bases). Germline lookup yields CDR1 SGHTA and CDR2 FQGNSA. CDR3 size: 16 residues. Trimming cost V 3 bases and J 1 base, with 14 bases left between them. For the CDR3, the DNA is TGTGCCAGCAGCTTTAGCGGAGGCCCCGGCACAGATACGCAGTATTTT. Its translation: CASSFSGGPGTDTQYF.

The rearrangement uses TRBV7-9 and TRBJ2-3; TRBD2 might be the D (7 bases). This CDR3 has 15 amino acids. The V gene lost 5 bases and the J gene lost 10 bases, with 22 bases spanning the gap. CDR1 and CDR2 (germline): SEHNR, FQNEAQ (reference sequence). The CDR3 nucleotides read TGTGCCAGCAGCCGCGCGTCACAGGGAGGGCTTGCGCAGTATTTT. Its protein is CASSRASQGGLAQYF.

The chain carries TRBV9 and TRBJ2-2; TRBD1 matches 12 bases. V lost 3 bases, J lost 6 bases, and 3 bases stayed unmatched. The germline gives CDR1 SGDLS, CDR2 YYNGEE. The CDR3 runs to 15 residues. The CDR3 coding sequence is TGTGCCAGCAGCGGGGACAGGGGGCTTTCCGGGGAGCTGTTTTTT. Translation: CASSGDRGLSGELFF.

J is TRBJ1-2 and V is TRBV5-1; 7 bases line up with TRBD1. Trimming took 3 bases from V and 4 from J; bases not matched to a gene: 3. Germline CDR1 and CDR2: SGHRS and YFSETQ. There are 13 residues in the CDR3. CDR3 loop: CASSWGQTYGYTF. The CDR3 nucleotides read TGCGCCAGCAGCTGGGGACAGACCTATGGCTACACCTTC.